This TCR beta chain is drawn from a study of cytomegalovirus exposure and HLA in healthy donors. About the research overall: The Caucasian-associated ancestry cluster contained more than 75% of the 398 genotyped donors.

The PCR employed 60 Vbeta primers together with 13 Jbeta primers. Profiled with immunoSEQ multiplex PCR; TCRdb holds only in-frame clones, not every one. The sample totals tens of thousands of clones. CDR3 length equals 14 residues. The germline CDR1 and CDR2 sequences are MNHNS and SASEGT. The V gene lost 8 bases and the J gene lost 6 bases, with 20 bases spanning the gap. The donors were healthy bone marrow donors. A remark on this clone: The antigen remains unidentified.

Study conclusions and caveats: Highest at DRB1 and lowest at HLA-C, TCR association rates differed among HLA loci in a later analysis. A later analysis by the authors found several of the most significant clusters apparently linked to common viral pathogens.

The rearrangement joins TRBV6-1 to TRBJ2-7, with a possible D match to TRBD2 (6 bases). The TCR originated in a man aged 40-55 years in good health and CMV-seronegative. The sequenced sample was PBMCs. The DNA for the CDR3 is TGTGCCAGCCCCTCGGGGGATACCACGAGCGAGCAGTACTTC. Translated: CASPSGDTTSEQYF.